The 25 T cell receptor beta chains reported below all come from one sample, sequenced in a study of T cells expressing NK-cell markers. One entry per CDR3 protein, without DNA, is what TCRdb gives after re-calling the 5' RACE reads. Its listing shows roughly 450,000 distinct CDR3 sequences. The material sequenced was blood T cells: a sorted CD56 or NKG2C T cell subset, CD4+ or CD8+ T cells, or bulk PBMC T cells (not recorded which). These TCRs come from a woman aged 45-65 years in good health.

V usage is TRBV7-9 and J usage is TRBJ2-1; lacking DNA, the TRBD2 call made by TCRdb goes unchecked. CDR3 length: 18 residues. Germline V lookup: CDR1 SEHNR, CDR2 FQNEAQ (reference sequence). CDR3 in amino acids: CASSLGVTSEGLYNEQFF.

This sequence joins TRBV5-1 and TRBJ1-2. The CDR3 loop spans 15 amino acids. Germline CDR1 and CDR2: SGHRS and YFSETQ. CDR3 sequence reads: CASSLDPGTNYGYTF.

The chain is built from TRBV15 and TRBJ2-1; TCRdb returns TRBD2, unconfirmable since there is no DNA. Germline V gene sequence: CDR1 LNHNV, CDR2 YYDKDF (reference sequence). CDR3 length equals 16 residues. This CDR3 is CATSSPLAGAYNEQFF.

The chain's CDR3 is CASSVDRDTGELFF. The gene calls are TRBV6-4 and TRBJ2-2; TCRdb picks TRBD1, but there is no DNA to check that call. Germline CDR1 reads MRHNA; CDR2 reads SNTAGT. The CDR3 has 14 amino acids.

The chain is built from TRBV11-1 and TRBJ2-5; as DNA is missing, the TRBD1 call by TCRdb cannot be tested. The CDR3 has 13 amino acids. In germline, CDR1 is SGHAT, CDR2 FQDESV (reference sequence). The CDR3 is CASEDSLQETQYF.

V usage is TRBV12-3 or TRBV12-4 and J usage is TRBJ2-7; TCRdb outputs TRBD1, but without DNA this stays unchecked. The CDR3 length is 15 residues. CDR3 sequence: CASSSRRVSSYEQYF.

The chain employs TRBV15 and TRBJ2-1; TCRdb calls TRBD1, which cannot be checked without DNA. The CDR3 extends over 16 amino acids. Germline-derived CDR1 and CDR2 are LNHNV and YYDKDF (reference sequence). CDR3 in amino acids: CATRVWGGSSYNEQFF.

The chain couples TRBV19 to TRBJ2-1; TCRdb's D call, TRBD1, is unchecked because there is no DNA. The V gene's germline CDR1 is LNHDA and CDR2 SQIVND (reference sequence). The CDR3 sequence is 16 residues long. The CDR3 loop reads CASSMTRRSSYNEQFF.

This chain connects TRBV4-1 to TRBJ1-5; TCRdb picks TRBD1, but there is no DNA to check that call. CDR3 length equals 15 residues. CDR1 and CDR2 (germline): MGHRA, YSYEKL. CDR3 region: CASRALGQGKQPQHF.

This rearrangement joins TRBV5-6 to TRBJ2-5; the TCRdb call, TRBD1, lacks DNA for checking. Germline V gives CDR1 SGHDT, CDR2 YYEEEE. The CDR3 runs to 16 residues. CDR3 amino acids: CASSPPLGTSAETQYF.

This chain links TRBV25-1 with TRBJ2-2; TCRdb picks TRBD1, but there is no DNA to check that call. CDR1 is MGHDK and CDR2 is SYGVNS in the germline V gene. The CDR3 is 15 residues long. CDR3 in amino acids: CASSDWTQGTGELFF. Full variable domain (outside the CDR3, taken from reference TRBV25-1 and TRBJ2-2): EADIYQTPRYLVIGTGKKITLECSQTMGHDKMYWYQQDPGMELHLIHYSYGVNSTEKGDLSSESTVSRIRTEHFPLTLESARPSHTSQYLCASSDWTQGTGELFFGEGSRLTVL.

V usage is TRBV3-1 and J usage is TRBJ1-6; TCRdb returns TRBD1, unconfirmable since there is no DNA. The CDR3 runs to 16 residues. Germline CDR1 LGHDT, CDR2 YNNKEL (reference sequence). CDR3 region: CASSDTRTGGNSPLHF.

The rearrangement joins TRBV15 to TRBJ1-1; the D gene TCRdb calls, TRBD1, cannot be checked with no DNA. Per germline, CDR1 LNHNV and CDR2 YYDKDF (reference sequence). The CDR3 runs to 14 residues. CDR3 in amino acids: CATSREPRGPEAFF.

CDR3 amino acids: CASSWRRVGTSKDTQYF. The gene calls are TRBV7-8 and TRBJ2-3; the D gene TCRdb calls, TRBD2, cannot be checked with no DNA. This CDR3 has 17 amino acids. Germline V gene sequence: CDR1 SGHVS, CDR2 FQNEAQ.

The CDR3 loop is CASRMAPDSSEDF. This rearrangement joins TRBV2 to TRBJ1-3; the TCRdb D gene call, TRBD1, has no DNA to confirm it. The germline V gene has CDR1 SNHLY and CDR2 FYNNEI. The CDR3 consists of 13 residues.

CDR3 region: CSARPSHSYNEQFF. This rearrangement joins TRBV20-1 to TRBJ2-1; the TCRdb call, TRBD2, lacks DNA for checking. Germline V gene data show CDR1 as DFQATT and CDR2 as SNEGSKA (reference sequence). The CDR3 loop spans 14 amino acids.

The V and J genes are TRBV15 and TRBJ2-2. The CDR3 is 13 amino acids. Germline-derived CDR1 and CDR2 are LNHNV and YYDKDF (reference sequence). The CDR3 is CATSRDGIGELFF.

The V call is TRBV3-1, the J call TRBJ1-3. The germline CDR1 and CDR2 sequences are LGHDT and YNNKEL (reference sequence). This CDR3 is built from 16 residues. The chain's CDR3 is CASSPGVGGSGNTIYF.

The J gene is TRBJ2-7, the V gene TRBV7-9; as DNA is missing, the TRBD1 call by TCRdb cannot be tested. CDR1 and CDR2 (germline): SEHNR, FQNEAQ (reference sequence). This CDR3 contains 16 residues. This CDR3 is CASSIHRDRGFYEQYF.

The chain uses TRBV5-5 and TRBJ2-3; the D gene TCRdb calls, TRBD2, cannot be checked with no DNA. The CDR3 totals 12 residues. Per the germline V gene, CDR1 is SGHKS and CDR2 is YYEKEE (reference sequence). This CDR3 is CASSFARGTQYF.

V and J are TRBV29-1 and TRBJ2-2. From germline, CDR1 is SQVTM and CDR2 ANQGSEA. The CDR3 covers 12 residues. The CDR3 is CSYEKGTGELFF.

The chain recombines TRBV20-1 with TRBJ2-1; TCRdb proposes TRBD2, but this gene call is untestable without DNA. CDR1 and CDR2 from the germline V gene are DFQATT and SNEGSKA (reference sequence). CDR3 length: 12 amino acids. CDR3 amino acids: CSAGRKSNEQFF.

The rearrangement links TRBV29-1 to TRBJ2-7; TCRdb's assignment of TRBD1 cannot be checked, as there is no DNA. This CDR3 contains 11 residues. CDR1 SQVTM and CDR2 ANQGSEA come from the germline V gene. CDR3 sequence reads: CSVARGGEQYF.

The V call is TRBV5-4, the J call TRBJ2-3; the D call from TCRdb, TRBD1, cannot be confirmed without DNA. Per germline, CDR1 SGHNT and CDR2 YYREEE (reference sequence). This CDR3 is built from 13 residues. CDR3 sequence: CATPSLGDDTQYF.

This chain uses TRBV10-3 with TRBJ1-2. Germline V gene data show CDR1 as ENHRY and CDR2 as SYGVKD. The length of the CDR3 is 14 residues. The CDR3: CAISESSGFGGYTF.